There are many counts of the clone carrying this T cell receptor beta chain. Its antigen is unidentified. Specified time point: newly diagnosed GD, antithyroid drugs for less than 3 months. The TCR library was made from RNA extracted from PBMCs. The sample is drawn from a study of regulatory T cells in long-lasting Graves disease. Overall study results and limits: Persistent patients had a count of shared public clonotypes (2,741) that exceeded that of new patients (approximately 920).

Investigators prepared the TCR beta libraries by applying iRepertoire HTBI primers and Arm-PCR of CDR3 regions. TCRdb reanalysed the multiplex PCR reads using MiXCR and keeps one entry per CDR3 protein. Of fewer than 500,000 distinct CDR3 sequences listed, roughly 16% are singletons. V lost 0 bases and J lost 4, with 22 bases in between. Germline assignment: CDR1 MNHEY and CDR2 SVGEGT. CDR3 length equals 18 residues. This same sample was also taken into another study, of T cells in Graves' hyperthyroidism and ophthalmopathy.

The source was peripheral blood mononuclear cells (PBMCs), collected at new diagnosis, from a patient treated with antithyroid drugs. The V call is TRBV6-2 or TRBV6-3, the J call TRBJ2-7; the D is unclear. The origin of this receptor is a man in his forties with Graves disease. The CDR3 sequence is CASSYSSPRGPNRYEQYF. The CDR3 coding sequence is TGTGCCAGCAGTTACTCTTCGCCCCGTGGCCCTAATAGGTACGAGCAGTACTTC.